These T cell receptor beta chains were read from a single sample in a study of post-analysis software for immune sequencing data. TCRdb ran MiXCR on the PCR reads and lists one entry per CDR3 protein. The sample has hundreds of thousands of distinct CDR3 sequences, 55% to 70% seen once. Specimen: blood. These receptor sequences come from a girl aged 2-9 years with multiple sclerosis. The CDR3 runs from the conserved cysteine through the conserved F or W. D genes are given only for firm matches. Some rows have no size entry. The others give once, few or many, or a class for an expanded clone.

J gene,clone size,V gene,D gene,CDR3 DNA,CDR3 protein
TRBJ2-6,few,TRBV15,.,TGTGCCACCAGCAGAGACCACTCTGGGGCCAACGTCCTGACTTTC,CATSRDHSGANVLTF
TRBJ2-1,.,TRBV7-2,.,TGTGCCAGCAGCGTGGCGGGAACTAGCTCCTACAATGAGCAGTTCTTC,CASSVAGTSSYNEQFF
TRBJ2-7,.,TRBV20-1,.,TGCAGTGCTACTTACAGGGCTACCGTCTACGAGCAGTACTTC,CSATYRATVYEQYF
TRBJ1-2,few,TRBV5-8,TRBD1,TGTGCCACCAGTAACAGGGGACGATACACCTTC,CATSNRGRYTF
TRBJ1-4,.,TRBV7-9,.,TGTGCCAGCAGCGGAACGGGGGGGCCAACTAATGAAAAACTGTTTTTT,CASSGTGGPTNEKLFF
TRBJ2-1,.,TRBV10-3,.,.,CATSEWGQGTFF
TRBJ1-1,.,TRBV4-1,TRBD1,TGCGCCAGCAGCCTAAAGGGACAGAACCCGAACACTGAAGCTTTCTTT,CASSLKGQNPNTEAFF
TRBJ1-2,.,TRBV6-5,.,TGTGCCAGCAGTTATGGAGAGTACTATGGCTACACCTTC,CASSYGEYYGYTF
TRBJ2-5,.,TRBV7-6,TRBD2,TGTGCCAGCAGCTTACTAGCGGGTGCTCAAGAGACCCAGTACTTC,CASSLLAGAQETQYF
TRBJ2-3,.,TRBV20-1,.,TGCAGTGCTAGAGAGCAACCAGATACGCAGTATTTT,CSAREQPDTQYF
TRBJ1-2,.,TRBV6-5,.,TGTGCCAGCGGCGTGACAGGTCCCGGGTTGTACTACACCTTC,CASGVTGPGLYYTF
TRBJ2-3,.,TRBV20-1,TRBD2,TGCAGTGCTCAGGGGACTAGCGGCAATACGCAGTATTTT,CSAQGTSGNTQYF
TRBJ2-7,.,TRBV20-1,TRBD2,TGCAGTGCTAGTATAACTAGCGGGAGTGACGAGCAGTACTTC,CSASITSGSDEQYF
TRBJ1-1,few,TRBV12-3/TRBV12-4,.,TGTGCCAGCAGTATCAGCTCAGGAATGAACACTGAAGCTTTCTTT,CASSISSGMNTEAFF
TRBJ2-1,.,TRBV7-9,.,TGTGCCAGCAGCTACCGAAGGGGGATGCCTGAGCAGTTCTTC,CASSYRRGMPEQFF
TRBJ1-2,.,TRBV29-1,TRBD1,TGCAGCGTTGTGGCAGGGGGGTCTTACTATGGCTACACCTTC,CSVVAGGSYYGYTF
TRBJ2-5,.,TRBV2,.,TGTGCCAGCAGTGGACAGATGGGAGAGACCCAGTACTTC,CASSGQMGETQYF
TRBJ2-3,.,TRBV5-8,.,TGTGCCAGCAGCTTGGTCTGGGGCGGGGCTTCCGGGGGAGATACGCAGTATTTT,CASSLVWGGASGGDTQYF
TRBJ2-1,.,TRBV6-6,TRBD1,TGTGCCAGCAGTTACTCAACAGGGGGTCACAATGAGCAGTTCTTC,CASSYSTGGHNEQFF
TRBJ2-3,.,TRBV5-8,.,TGTGCCAGCTCCGGGGGCCCAGGGTCCGGTGGAGATACGCAGTATTTT,CASSGGPGSGGDTQYF
TRBJ2-3,.,TRBV5-1,.,TGCGCCAGCAGCTTGGAGGGTCTCCCTCCGCAGTATTTT,CASSLEGLPPQYF
TRBJ2-1,.,TRBV12-3/TRBV12-4,TRBD2,TGTGCCAGCAGCCTCGGACTAGCACCCTACAATGAGCAGTTCTTC,CASSLGLAPYNEQFF
TRBJ1-2,few,TRBV15,.,TGTGCCACCAGCTCCGGGGGGGGGAGAGGCTACACCTTC,CATSSGGGRGYTF
TRBJ2-1,.,TRBV10-3,.,TGTGCCATCAGTGAGGGGGGGAGCAGAGGACGACTAACACGTAGCGAGCAGTTCTTC,CAISEGGSRGRLTRSEQFF
TRBJ2-7,.,TRBV12-3/TRBV12-4,.,TGTGCCAGCAGTTTAAATCTGCCGGGACAACTTTTTTACGAGCAGTACTTC,CASSLNLPGQLFYEQYF
TRBJ2-1,.,TRBV2,.,TGTGCCAGCAACGGAGGTACACCGGGACCCAACAATGAGCAGTTCTTC,CASNGGTPGPNNEQFF
TRBJ2-5,once,TRBV20-1,TRBD2,TGCAGTGCTAGACATTTGGGACTAGCGAGCTCCTACAATGAGCAGTACTTC,CSARHLGLASSYNEQYF
TRBJ1-1,.,TRBV6-4,TRBD1,TGTGCCAGTCAAAGACAGGGGAAGGCTGAAGCTTTCTTT,CASQRQGKAEAFF
TRBJ2-5,once,TRBV11-2,.,TGTGCCAGCAGCTTCCGAAGTGGCGGGACAATAGAGACCCAGTACTTC,CASSFRSGGTIETQYF
TRBJ2-3,once,TRBV5-1,TRBD2,TGCGCCAGCCGCCCTTCAGCGGGGGGGGAAGATACGCAGTATTTT,CASRPSAGGEDTQYF
TRBJ2-4,.,TRBV2,.,TGTGCCAGCAGTGAGGGGAGACAGGAAAACATTCAGTACTTT,CASSEGRQENIQYF
TRBJ2-2,.,TRBV5-1,TRBD1,TGCGCCAGCAGCCTACGGACAGGGTTGAACACCGGGGAGCTGTTTTTT,CASSLRTGLNTGELFF
TRBJ1-4,many,TRBV4-1,TRBD1,TGCGCCAGCAGCCTCATACAGGGGAATGAAAAACTGTTTTTT,CASSLIQGNEKLFF
TRBJ2-3,.,TRBV6-6,TRBD1,TGTGCCAGCAGTCCGAGGGACAGGGTGACAGATACGCAGTATTTT,CASSPRDRVTDTQYF
TRBJ1-2,.,TRBV12-3/TRBV12-4,.,TGTGCCAGCAGTTTACGGAGAGGGCCCTATGGCTACACCTTC,CASSLRRGPYGYTF
TRBJ2-1,.,TRBV7-3,TRBD2,TGTGCCAGCAGCTTTGCGGGAGGTTCCCCCTACAATGAGCAGTTCTTC,CASSFAGGSPYNEQFF
TRBJ2-7,.,TRBV12-3/TRBV12-4,.,TGTGCCAGCAGTAAACTAACTAACGAGCAGTACTTC,CASSKLTNEQYF
TRBJ1-2,.,TRBV12-3/TRBV12-4,TRBD1,TGTGCCAGCAGCCGCATAACAGACAGGGCCGGCTACACCTTC,CASSRITDRAGYTF
TRBJ2-1,.,TRBV27,.,TGTGCCAGCGGTCCCACCCTGGGACTGTCAGTCTCCTACAATGAGCAGTTCTTC,CASGPTLGLSVSYNEQFF
TRBJ2-3,few,TRBV14,.,TGTGCCAGCAGCCATACAGGAGCGACCGGCACAGATACGCAGTATTTT,CASSHTGATGTDTQYF
TRBJ1-1,.,TRBV29-1,TRBD1,TGCAGCGCCCGGGACAGGGAAGCTTTCTTT,CSARDREAFF
TRBJ2-5,.,TRBV3-1,TRBD2,TGTGCCAGCAGAACCCGGACTAGCGGGGGGGCCCAGTACTTC,CASRTRTSGGAQYF
TRBJ2-1,.,TRBV7-6,TRBD2,TGTGCCAGCAGCCGGACTAGCGGGTTTTACAATGAGCAGTTCTTC,CASSRTSGFYNEQFF
TRBJ2-3,.,TRBV20-1,.,TGCAGTGCTAGAGAACGCCCGCTCAGCACAGATACGCAGTATTTT,CSARERPLSTDTQYF
TRBJ2-1,.,TRBV4-3,TRBD2,TGCGCCAGCAGCCAAGATCTCACTAGCGGACCGAACAATGAGCAGTTCTTC,CASSQDLTSGPNNEQFF
TRBJ1-1,.,TRBV7-6,.,TGTGCCAGCAGGGACCTCAGGACAGAGATGACTGAAGCTTTCTTT,CASRDLRTEMTEAFF
TRBJ2-7,.,TRBV12-3/TRBV12-4,.,TGTGCCAGCAGCCCCATAGACGGCACCTACGAGCAGTACTTC,CASSPIDGTYEQYF
TRBJ1-2,.,TRBV27,.,TGTGCCAGCAGTTTTAAGGACTACTATGGCTACACCTTC,CASSFKDYYGYTF